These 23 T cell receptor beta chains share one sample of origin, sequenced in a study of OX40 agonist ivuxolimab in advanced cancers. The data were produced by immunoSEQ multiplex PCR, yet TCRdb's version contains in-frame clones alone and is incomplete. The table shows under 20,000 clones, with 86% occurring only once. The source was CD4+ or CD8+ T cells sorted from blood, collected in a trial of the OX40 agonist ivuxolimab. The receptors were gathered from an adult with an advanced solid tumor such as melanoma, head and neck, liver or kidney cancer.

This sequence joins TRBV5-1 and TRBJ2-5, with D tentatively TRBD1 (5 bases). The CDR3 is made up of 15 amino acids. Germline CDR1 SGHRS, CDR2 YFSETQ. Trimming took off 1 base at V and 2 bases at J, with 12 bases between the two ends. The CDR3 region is CASSLSLRAQETQYF. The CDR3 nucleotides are TGCGCCAGCAGCTTGAGTCTCAGGGCTCAAGAGACCCAGTACTTC. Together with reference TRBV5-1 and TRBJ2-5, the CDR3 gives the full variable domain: KAGVTQTPRYLIKTRGQQVTLSCSPISGHRSVSWYQQTPGQGLQFLFEYFSETQRNKGNFPGRFSGRQFSNSRSEMNVSTLELGDSALYLCASSLSLRAQETQYFGPGTRLLVL.

In DNA, the CDR3 is TGTGCCAGCAGTTTAGCCAAGAATTTCGGAGATGGCGAGCAGTACTTC. Its translation: CASSLAKNFGDGEQYF. The chain links TRBV27 to TRBJ2-7; D remains unclear. V was pared by 2 bases and J by 6 bases, with 20 bases between. This CDR3 comprises 16 residues. CDR1 and CDR2 (germline): MNHEY, SMNVEV (reference sequence).

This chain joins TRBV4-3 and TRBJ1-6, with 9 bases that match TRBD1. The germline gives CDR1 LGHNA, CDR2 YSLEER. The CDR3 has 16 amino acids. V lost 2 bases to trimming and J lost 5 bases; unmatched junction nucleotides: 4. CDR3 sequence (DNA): TGCGCCAGCAGCCAATCGACAGGGGGTAATAATTCACCCCTCCACTTT. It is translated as CASSQSTGGNNSPLHF.

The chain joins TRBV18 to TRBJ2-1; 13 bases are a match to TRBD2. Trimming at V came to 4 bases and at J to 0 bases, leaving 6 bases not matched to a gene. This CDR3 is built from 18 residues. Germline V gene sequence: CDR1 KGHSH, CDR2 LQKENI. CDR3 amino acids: CASSLGLAGDVSYNEQFF. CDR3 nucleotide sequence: TGTGCCAGCTCACTCGGACTAGCGGGGGATGTCTCCTACAATGAGCAGTTCTTC.

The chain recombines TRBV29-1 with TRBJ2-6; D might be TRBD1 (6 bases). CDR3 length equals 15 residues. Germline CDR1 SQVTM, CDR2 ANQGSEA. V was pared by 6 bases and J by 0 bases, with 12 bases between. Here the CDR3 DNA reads TGCAGCGTGCAGACAGGAAACTCTGGGGCCAACGTCCTGACTTTC. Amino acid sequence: CSVQTGNSGANVLTF.

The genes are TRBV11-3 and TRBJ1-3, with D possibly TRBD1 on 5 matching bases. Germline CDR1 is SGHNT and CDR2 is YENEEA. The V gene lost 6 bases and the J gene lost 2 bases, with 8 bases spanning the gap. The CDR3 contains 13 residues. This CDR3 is CASSSGPGNTIYF. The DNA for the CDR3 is TGTGCCAGCAGTTCAGGGCCTGGAAACACCATATATTTT.

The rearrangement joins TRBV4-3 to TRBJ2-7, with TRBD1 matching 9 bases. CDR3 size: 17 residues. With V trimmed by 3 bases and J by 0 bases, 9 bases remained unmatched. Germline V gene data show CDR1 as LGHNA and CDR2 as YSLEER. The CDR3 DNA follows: TGCGCCAGCAGCCATCGTACCGGGACAGGGCTCTCCTACGAGCAGTACTTC. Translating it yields CASSHRTGTGLSYEQYF.

The CDR3 here is CASSQDMGQKQYF. The CDR3 DNA follows: TGCGCCAGCAGCCAAGATATGGGACAGAAGCAGTATTTT. The chain joins TRBV4-3 to TRBJ2-3; 7 nucleotides agree with TRBD1. CDR1 LGHNA and CDR2 YSLEER come from the germline V gene. The CDR3 is made up of 13 amino acids. V shed 0 bases and J 11 bases; nucleotides not matched to a gene: 5.

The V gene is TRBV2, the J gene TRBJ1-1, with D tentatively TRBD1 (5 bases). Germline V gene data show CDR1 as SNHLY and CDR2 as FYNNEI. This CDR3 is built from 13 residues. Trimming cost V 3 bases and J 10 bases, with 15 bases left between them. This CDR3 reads CASSEGPGTTAFF. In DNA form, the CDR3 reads TGTGCCAGCAGTGAGGGACCTGGGACGACAGCTTTCTTT. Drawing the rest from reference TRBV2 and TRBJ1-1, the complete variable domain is EPEVTQTPSHQVTQMGQEVILRCVPISNHLYFYWYRQILGQKVEFLVSFYNNEISEKSEIFDDQFSVERPDGSNFTLKIRSTKLEDSAMYFCASSEGPGTTAFFGQGTRLTVV.

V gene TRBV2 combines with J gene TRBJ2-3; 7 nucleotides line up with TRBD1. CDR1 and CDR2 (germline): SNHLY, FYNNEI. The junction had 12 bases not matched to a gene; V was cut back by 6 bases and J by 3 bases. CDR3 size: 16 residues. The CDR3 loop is CASRVGQTKHTDTQYF. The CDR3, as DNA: TGTGCCAGCAGAGTGGGACAGACCAAGCATACAGATACGCAGTATTTT.

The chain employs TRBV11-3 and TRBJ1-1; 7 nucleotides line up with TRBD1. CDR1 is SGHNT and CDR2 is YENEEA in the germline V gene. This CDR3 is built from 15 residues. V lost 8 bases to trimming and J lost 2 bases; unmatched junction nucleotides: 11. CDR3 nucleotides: TGTGCCAGCCGGGAGACAGGGCGAGGCAACACTGAAGCTTTCTTT. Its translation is CASRETGRGNTEAFF. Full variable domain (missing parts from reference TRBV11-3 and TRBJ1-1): EAGVVQSPRYKIIEKKQPVAFWCNPISGHNTLYWYLQNLGQGPELLIRYENEEAVDDSQLPKDRFSAERLKGVDSTLKIQPAELGDSAVYLCASRETGRGNTEAFFGQGTRLTVV.

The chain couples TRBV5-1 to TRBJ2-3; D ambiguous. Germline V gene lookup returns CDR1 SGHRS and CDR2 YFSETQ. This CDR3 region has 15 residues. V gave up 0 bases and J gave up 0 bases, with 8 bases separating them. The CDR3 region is CASSLASTSTDTQYF. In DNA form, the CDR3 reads TGCGCCAGCAGCTTGGCCTCCACCAGCACAGATACGCAGTATTTT.

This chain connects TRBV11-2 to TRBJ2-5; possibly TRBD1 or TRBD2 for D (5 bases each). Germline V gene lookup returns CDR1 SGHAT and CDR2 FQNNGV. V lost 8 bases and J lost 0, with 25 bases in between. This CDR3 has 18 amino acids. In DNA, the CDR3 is TGTGCCAGCCGCCTTCTGGGGGTCCGTTTTGGGTACCAAGAGACCCAGTACTTC. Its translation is CASRLLGVRFGYQETQYF.

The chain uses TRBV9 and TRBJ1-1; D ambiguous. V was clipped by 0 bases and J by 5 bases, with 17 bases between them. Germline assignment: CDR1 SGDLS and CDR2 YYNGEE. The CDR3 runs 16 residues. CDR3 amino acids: CASSVGFSLGGTEAFF. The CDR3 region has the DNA TGTGCCAGCAGCGTAGGGTTCTCGCTGGGAGGAACTGAAGCTTTCTTT.

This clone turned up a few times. For the CDR3, the DNA is TGTGCCAGCAGCCAAGCGGACAGGGAGGGGGGGCAGTACTTC. This translates into CASSQADREGGQYF. The V gene is TRBV4-2, the J gene TRBJ2-7, with D possibly being TRBD1 (8 bases). Germline-derived CDR1 and CDR2 are LGHNA and YNFKEQ. This CDR3 comprises 14 residues. Trimming left V 1 base short and J 9 bases short, with 16 bases between.

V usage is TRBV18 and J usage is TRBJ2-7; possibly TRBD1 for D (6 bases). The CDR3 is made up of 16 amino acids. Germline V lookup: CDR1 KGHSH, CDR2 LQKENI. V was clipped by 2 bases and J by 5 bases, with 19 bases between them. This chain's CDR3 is CASSPAVGSQGNEQYF. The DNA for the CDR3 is TGTGCCAGCTCACCAGCAGTCGGTTCCCAGGGGAACGAGCAGTACTTC.

This CDR3 is CASSLGLGQGARETQYF. The CDR3 nucleotides read TGTGCCAGCAGCTTAGGGCTCGGACAGGGAGCGCGTGAGACCCAGTACTTC. The gene calls are TRBV11-2 and TRBJ2-5; 8 bases match TRBD1. There are 17 residues in the CDR3. Germline loops: CDR1 SGHAT, CDR2 FQNNGV. Trimming removed 1 base from V and 5 bases from J; junction bases left unmatched: 12.

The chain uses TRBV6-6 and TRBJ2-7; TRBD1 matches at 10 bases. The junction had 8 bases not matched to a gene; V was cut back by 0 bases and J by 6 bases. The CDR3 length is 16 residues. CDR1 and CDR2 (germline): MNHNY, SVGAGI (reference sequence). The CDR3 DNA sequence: TGTGCCAGCAGTTACTCCAAGGGACAGGGGTTAGTCGAGCAGTACTTC. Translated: CASSYSKGQGLVEQYF.

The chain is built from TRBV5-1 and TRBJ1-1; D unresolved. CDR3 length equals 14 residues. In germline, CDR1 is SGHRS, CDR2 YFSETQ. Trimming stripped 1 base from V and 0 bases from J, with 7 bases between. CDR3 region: CASSLFSLNTEAFF. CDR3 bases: TGCGCCAGCAGCTTGTTCTCCTTGAACACTGAAGCTTTCTTT. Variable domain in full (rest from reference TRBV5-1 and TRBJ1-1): KAGVTQTPRYLIKTRGQQVTLSCSPISGHRSVSWYQQTPGQGLQFLFEYFSETQRNKGNFPGRFSGRQFSNSRSEMNVSTLELGDSALYLCASSLFSLNTEAFFGQGTRLTVV.

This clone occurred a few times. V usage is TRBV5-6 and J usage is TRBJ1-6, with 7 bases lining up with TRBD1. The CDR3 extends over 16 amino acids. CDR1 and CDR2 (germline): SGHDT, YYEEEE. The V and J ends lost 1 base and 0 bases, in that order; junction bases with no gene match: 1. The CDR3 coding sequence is TGTGCCAGCAGCTTGCGGGACAGCTCCTATAATTCACCCCTCCACTTT. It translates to CASSLRDSSYNSPLHF.

The CDR3 DNA follows: TGTGCCAGCTCACCACCGGGGCAGGTGGGAAACACCATATATTTT. Encoded protein: CASSPPGQVGNTIYF. This chain connects TRBV18 to TRBJ1-3; D may be TRBD1 (5 bases). Trimming cost V 0 bases and J 4 bases, with 10 bases left between them. The germline gives CDR1 KGHSH, CDR2 LQKENI. CDR3 length: 15 amino acids. The complete variable domain, with remaining parts taken from reference TRBV18 and TRBJ1-3, reads NAGVMQNPRHLVRRRGQEARLRCSPMKGHSHVYWYRQLPEEGLKFMVYLQKENIIDESGMPKERFSAEFPKEGPSILRIQQVVRGDSAAYFCASSPPGQVGNTIYFGEGSWLTVV.

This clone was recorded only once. The CDR3 region has the DNA TGTGCCAGCAGCCCCCACACAGGTTACACCGGGGAGCTGTTTTTT. Protein sequence: CASSPHTGYTGELFF. The chain carries TRBV27 and TRBJ2-2; possibly TRBD1 for D (5 bases). V lost 6 bases to trimming and J lost 3 bases, with 14 bases between them. The CDR3 is 15 residues long. Germline V gene sequence: CDR1 MNHEY, CDR2 SMNVEV (reference sequence).

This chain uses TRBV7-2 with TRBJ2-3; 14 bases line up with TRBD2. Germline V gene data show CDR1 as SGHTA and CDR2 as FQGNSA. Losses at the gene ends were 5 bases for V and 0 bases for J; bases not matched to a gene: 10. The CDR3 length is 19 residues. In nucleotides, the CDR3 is TGTGCCAGCAGCCGGGAGGGGACTAGCGGGGGCCTGAGCACAGATACGCAGTATTTT. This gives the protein CASSREGTSGGLSTDTQYF.